Below, one TCR beta chain is given with its context. Per the germline V gene, CDR1 is MNHNS and CDR2 is SASEGT. V was pared by 5 bases and J by 2 bases, with 10 bases between. This CDR3 is 14 amino acids long. Produced via immunoSEQ multiplex PCR; TCRdb's table is partial and in-frame only. The data contain around 200,000 clones, about 81% of them singletons. The data stem from a study of cytomegalovirus exposure and HLA in healthy donors. The receptor was derived from a woman in her 30s in good health and CMV-seronegative. Specimen: PBMCs. The chain has TRBV6-1 and TRBJ1-5; tentatively, D is TRBD1 (6 bases). CDR3 amino acids: CASSLRQGNQPQHF. The CDR3, as DNA: TGTGCCAGCAGTTTAAGACAGGGCAATCAGCCCCAGCATTTT.